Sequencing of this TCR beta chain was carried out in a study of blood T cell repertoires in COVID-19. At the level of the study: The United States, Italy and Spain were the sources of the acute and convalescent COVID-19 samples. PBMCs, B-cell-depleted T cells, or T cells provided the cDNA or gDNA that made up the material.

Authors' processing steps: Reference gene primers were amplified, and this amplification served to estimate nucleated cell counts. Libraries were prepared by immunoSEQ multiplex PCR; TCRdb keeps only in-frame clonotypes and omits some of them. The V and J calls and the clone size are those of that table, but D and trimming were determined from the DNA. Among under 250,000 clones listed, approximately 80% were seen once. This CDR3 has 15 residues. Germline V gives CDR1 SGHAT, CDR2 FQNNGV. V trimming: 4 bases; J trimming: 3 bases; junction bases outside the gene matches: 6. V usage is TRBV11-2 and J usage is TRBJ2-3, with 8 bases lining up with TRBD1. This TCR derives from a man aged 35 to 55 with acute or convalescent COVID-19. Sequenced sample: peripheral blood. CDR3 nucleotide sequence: TGTGCCAGCAGCTCCCGGCGGACAGGGACAGATACGCAGTATTTT. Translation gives CASSSRRTGTDTQYF.